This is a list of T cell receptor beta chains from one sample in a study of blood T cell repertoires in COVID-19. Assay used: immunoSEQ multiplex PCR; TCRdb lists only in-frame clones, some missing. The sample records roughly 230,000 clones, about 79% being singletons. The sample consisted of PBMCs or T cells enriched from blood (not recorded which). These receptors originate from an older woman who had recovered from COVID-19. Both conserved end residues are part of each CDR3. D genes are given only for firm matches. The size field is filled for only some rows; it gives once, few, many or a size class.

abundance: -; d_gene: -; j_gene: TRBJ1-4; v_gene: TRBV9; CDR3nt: TGTGCCAGCAGCGTAGGGGGCAATGAAAAACTGTTTTTT; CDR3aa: CASSVGGNEKLFF
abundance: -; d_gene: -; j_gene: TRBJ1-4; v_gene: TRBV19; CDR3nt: TGTGCCAGTACGGGCAGGGTGGTTGAAAAACTGTTTTTT; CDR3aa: CASTGRVVEKLFF
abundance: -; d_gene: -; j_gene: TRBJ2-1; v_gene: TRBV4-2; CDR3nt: TGTGCCAGCAGCCCGACGTCCCAGGGAACGAATGAGCAGTTCTTC; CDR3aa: CASSPTSQGTNEQFF
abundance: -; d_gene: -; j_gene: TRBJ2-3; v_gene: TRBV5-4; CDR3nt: TGTGCCAGCAGCGCCCCCGGGGAAGAAGCGCAGTATTTT; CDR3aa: CASSAPGEEAQYF
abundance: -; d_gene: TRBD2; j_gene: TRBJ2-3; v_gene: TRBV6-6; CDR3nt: TGTGCCAGCAGTCCACCCACCCCGGGACTAGGAGCAGATACGCAGTATTTT; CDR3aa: CASSPPTPGLGADTQYF
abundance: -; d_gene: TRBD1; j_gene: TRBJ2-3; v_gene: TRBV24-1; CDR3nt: TGTGCCACCAGTGATCCCACACAGGGGGTAGGCACAGATACGCAGTATTTT; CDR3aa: CATSDPTQGVGTDTQYF
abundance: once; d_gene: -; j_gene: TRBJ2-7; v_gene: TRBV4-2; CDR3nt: TGTGCCAGCAGCATGAGCAGGGTGAAGTCCTACGAGCAGTACTTC; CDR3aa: CASSMSRVKSYEQYF
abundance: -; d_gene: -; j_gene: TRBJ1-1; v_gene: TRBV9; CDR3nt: TGTGCCAGCAGCGGCGGATCGGCGCTGAACACTGAAGCTTTCTTT; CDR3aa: CASSGGSALNTEAFF
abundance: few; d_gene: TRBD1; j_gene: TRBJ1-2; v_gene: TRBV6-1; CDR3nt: TGTGCCAGCAGTGACCGGGACAGTCGGGGCTACACCTTC; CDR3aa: CASSDRDSRGYTF
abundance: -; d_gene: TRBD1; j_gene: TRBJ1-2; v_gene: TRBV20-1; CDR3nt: TGCAGTGCTAGGACAGGGAGAGGCTACACCTTC; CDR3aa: CSARTGRGYTF
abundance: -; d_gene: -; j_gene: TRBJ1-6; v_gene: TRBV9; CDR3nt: TGTGCCAGCGGTAAACCTAGCTCCTATAATTCACCCCTCCACTTT; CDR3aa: CASGKPSSYNSPLHF
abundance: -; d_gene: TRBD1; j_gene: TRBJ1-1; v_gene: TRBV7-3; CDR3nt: TGTGCCAGCAGCCCGGACAGGGGGCGGACTGAAGCTTTCTTT; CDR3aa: CASSPDRGRTEAFF
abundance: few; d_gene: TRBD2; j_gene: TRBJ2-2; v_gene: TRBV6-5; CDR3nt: TGTGCCAGCAGTTACTCGGCTAGCGGGGCCGGGGAGCTGTTTTTT; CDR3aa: CASSYSASGAGELFF
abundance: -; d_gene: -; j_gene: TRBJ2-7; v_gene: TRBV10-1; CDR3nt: TGCGCCAGCAGTGAGGCGGGATACGACGAGCAGTACTTC; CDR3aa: CASSEAGYDEQYF
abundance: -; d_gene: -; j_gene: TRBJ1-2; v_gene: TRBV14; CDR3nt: TGTGCCAGCAGCCAAGTACTCGGGCAGGGGCCATATGGCTACACCTTC; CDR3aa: CASSQVLGQGPYGYTF
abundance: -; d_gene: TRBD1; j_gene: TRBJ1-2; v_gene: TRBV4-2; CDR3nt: TGTGCCAGCAGCCAAGTCGGGACAGGGAACGATGGCTACACCTTC; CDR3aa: CASSQVGTGNDGYTF
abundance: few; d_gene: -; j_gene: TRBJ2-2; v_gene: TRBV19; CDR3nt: TGTGCCAGTAGTATAGCGGGGAACACCGGGGAGCTGTTTTTT; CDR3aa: CASSIAGNTGELFF
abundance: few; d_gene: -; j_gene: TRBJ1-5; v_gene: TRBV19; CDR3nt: TGTGCCAGTAGTCAGGGTAGAAGCAATCAGCCCCAGCATTTT; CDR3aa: CASSQGRSNQPQHF
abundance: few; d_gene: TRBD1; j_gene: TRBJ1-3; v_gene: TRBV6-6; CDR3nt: TGTGCCAGCAGTTCGGGACAGCGCCCTACCACCATATATTTT; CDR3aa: CASSSGQRPTTIYF
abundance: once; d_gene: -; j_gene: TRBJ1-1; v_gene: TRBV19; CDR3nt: TGTGCCAGTAGTATATGGCAAATGAACACTGAAGCTTTCTTT; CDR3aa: CASSIWQMNTEAFF
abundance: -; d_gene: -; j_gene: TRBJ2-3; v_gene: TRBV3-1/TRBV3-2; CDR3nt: TGTGCCAGCAGCTCCTTGACTACTTATACGCAGTATTTT; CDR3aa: CASSSLTTYTQYF
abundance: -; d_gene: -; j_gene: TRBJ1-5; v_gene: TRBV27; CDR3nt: TGTGCCAGCGGGGGCTATAGCAATCAGCCCCAGCATTTT; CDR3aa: CASGGYSNQPQHF
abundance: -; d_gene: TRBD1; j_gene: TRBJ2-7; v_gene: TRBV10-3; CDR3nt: TGTGCCATTACACATTCCTGGGACAGGGGTTTTAACGAGCAGTACTTC; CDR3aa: CAITHSWDRGFNEQYF
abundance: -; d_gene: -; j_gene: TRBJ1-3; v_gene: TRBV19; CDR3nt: TGTGCCAGTAGGATGGCAGTAGCGGGAAACACCATATATTTT; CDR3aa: CASRMAVAGNTIYF
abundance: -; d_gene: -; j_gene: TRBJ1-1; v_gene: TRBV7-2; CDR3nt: TGTGCCAGCAGCGGAAAAGGACAGAACACTGAAGCTTTCTTT; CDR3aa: CASSGKGQNTEAFF
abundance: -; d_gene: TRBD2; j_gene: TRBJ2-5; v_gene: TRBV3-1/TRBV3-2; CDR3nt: TGTGCCAGCAGCCAAGGGGGCAGGGCTAGCGGGTCCAAAAGGGAGACCCAGTACTTC; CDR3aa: CASSQGGRASGSKRETQYF
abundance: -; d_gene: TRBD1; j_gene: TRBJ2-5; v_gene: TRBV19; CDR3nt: TGTGCCAGTAGTCCGACAGGGGGTGTTAAGACCCAGTACTTC; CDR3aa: CASSPTGGVKTQYF